This TCR beta chain was sequenced during a study of cytomegalovirus exposure and HLA in healthy donors. CDR1 and CDR2 (germline): SEHNR, FQNEAQ (reference sequence). This CDR3 is 11 amino acids long. Primers: 60 Vbeta forward and 13 Jbeta reverse. Only in-frame clones appear in the TCRdb table, and some are missing; sequencing was by immunoSEQ multiplex PCR. The sample lists 120,000 to 150,000 clones, 70% to 80% seen once, with 5% to 7.5% in the top ten. Remarks on this clone: Its antigen is as yet unknown. A read error may produce the germline difference seen at one junction end.

General study findings and limits: Available immune exposure information covered CMV serostatus only. Sequence variants that were highly shared formed a cluster that was likely a sequencing artifact.

The sequencing sample was made of PBMCs. The chain employs TRBV7-9 and TRBJ2-2; no clear D. The source is a woman aged 40 to 50 in good health and CMV-seropositive. CDR3 bases: TGTTCCAGCAGCGTCGGGGGGGAGCTGTTTTTT. Protein: CSSSVGGELFF.